Presented here are 14 T cell receptor beta chains from one specimen sequenced in a study of a mutant IDH1 vaccine in newly diagnosed glioma. No antigen has been identified for these receptors. Measured with immunoSEQ multiplex PCR; TCRdb has only the in-frame clones, and not every one. The sample contains roughly 76,000 clones, about 82% of which appear only once. Time point denoted: week 23, last vaccination. Topical imiquimod accompanied each vaccine dose, which consisted of 300 ug of mutant IDH1 20-mer peptide. This sample comprised PBMCs, obtained from a glioma patient whose treatment included an IDH1 peptide vaccine. These TCRs come from a man between 25 and 39 years old with glioma. Some clones in this sample may be carry-over from other donors' samples.

This clone was seen more than once but under ten times. V and J are TRBV7-9 and TRBJ1-2; D ambiguous. Trimming left V 7 bases short and J 8 bases short, with 11 bases between. Looked up from germline, CDR1 is SEHNR and CDR2 is FQNEAQ (reference sequence). The CDR3 spans 11 residues. Written as DNA, the CDR3 is TGTGCCAGCAACCTACTGGGAGGCTACACCTTC. Translated: CASNLLGGYTF. Full variable domain (rest looked up from reference TRBV7-9 and TRBJ1-2): DTGVSQNPRHKITKRGQNVTFRCDPISEHNRLYWYRQTLGQGPEFLTYFQNEAQLEKSRLLSDRFSAERPKGSFSTLEIQRTEQGDSAMYLCASNLLGGYTFGSGTRLTVV.

This chain links TRBV7-8 with TRBJ1-1; D remains unclear. The CDR3 sequence is 11 residues long. The V gene's germline CDR1 is SGHVS and CDR2 FQNEAQ. The V and J ends lost 5 bases and 10 bases respectively, with 11 bases between them. CDR3 DNA sequence: TGTGCCAGCAGCACTACACGGCGAGCTTTCTTT. It codes for CASSTTRRAFF.

The chain carries TRBV4-2 and TRBJ1-1; D is possibly TRBD1 (5 bases). Trimming stripped 2 bases from V and 4 bases from J, with 11 bases between. The CDR3 runs to 14 residues. Germline CDR1 and CDR2: LGHNA and YNFKEQ. CDR3 residues: CASSQSRAGTEAFF. The CDR3 DNA sequence: TGTGCCAGCAGCCAAAGCAGGGCAGGCACTGAAGCTTTCTTT.

J is TRBJ2-3 and V is TRBV7-2; D call uncertain. V shed 2 bases and J shed 4 bases, with 10 bases lying between them. CDR3 length: 14 amino acids. Germline V gives CDR1 SGHTA, CDR2 FQGNSA. The CDR3 nucleotides are TGTGCCAGCAGCTTAATGGCAACCTCAGATACGCAGTATTTT. Amino acids: CASSLMATSDTQYF.

This clone has more than one count but fewer than ten. The rearrangement uses TRBV14 and TRBJ2-1; 8 positions agree with TRBD2. Per germline, CDR1 SGHDN and CDR2 FVKESK. V lost 9 bases to trimming and J lost 0 bases; unmatched junction nucleotides: 4. The CDR3 is 14 residues long. The CDR3 protein is CASTRGGSYNEQFF. The CDR3 DNA is TGTGCCAGTACACGGGGGGGCTCCTACAATGAGCAGTTCTTC.

In its sample, this clone was seen once. This chain joins TRBV4-1 and TRBJ1-2; D gene ambiguous. The CDR3 runs 14 residues. Germline lookup yields CDR1 MGHRA and CDR2 YSYEKL. Trimming removed 1 base from V and 4 bases from J, with 10 bases in between. CDR3 protein: CASSQASKSYGYTF. CDR3 coding DNA: TGCGCCAGCAGCCAAGCTTCCAAGAGCTATGGCTACACCTTC.

CDR3 in amino acids: CASSYDSYYGYTF. The CDR3 bases are TGTGCCAGCAGTTACGACAGCTACTATGGCTACACCTTC. This chain joins TRBV6-5 and TRBJ1-2; TRBD1 is a possible D gene (5 bases). The CDR3 has 13 residues. Germline V gene sequence: CDR1 MNHEY, CDR2 SVGAGI. Trimming cost V 2 bases and J 3 bases, with 7 bases left between them.

The chain uses TRBV6-1 and TRBJ1-1; D not certain. This CDR3 is built from 12 residues. Trimming took off 9 bases at V and 3 bases at J, with 11 bases between the two ends. Germline CDR1 is MNHNS and CDR2 is SASEGT. The DNA for the CDR3 is TGTGCCAGTCGCTGGGCGGACACTGAAGCTTTCTTT. Its protein product is CASRWADTEAFF.

The rearrangement links TRBV11-2 to TRBJ1-4; D unclear. The CDR3 is made up of 13 amino acids. V dropped 5 bases and J dropped 6 bases, with 10 bases sitting between them. The V gene's germline CDR1 is SGHAT and CDR2 FQNNGV. The DNA for the CDR3 is TGTGCCAGCAGCATAAACTCCTATGAAAAACTGTTTTTT. It specifies CASSINSYEKLFF.

The chain employs TRBV28 and TRBJ2-7, with 8 positions matching TRBD1. The CDR3 totals 16 residues. V was pared by 5 bases and J by 1 base, with 10 bases of the junction left unmatched. CDR1 is MDHEN, CDR2 SYDVKM, per germline. The CDR3 DNA follows: TGTGCCAGCAGTGGAATGACAGGGGCGCATTCCTACGAGCAGTACTTC. It yields the protein CASSGMTGAHSYEQYF.

The chain employs TRBV28 and TRBJ1-1; 11 nucleotides match TRBD1. CDR1 and CDR2 (germline): MDHEN, SYDVKM. V trimming: 8 bases; J trimming: 4 bases; junction bases outside the gene matches: 9. The CDR3 extends over 15 amino acids. The CDR3 sequence is CASRDRGGSSTEAFF. In DNA form, the CDR3 reads TGTGCCAGCCGGGACAGGGGGGGAAGTAGCACTGAAGCTTTCTTT.

The gene calls are TRBV6-5 and TRBJ2-3, with D uncertain. This CDR3 has 12 residues. In germline, CDR1 is MNHEY, CDR2 SVGAGI. Trimming pared 6 bases from V and 1 base from J, leaving 5 bases between. The CDR3 reads CASSARTDTQYF. CDR3 nucleotides: TGTGCCAGCAGCGCCCGCACAGATACGCAGTATTTT.

This chain connects TRBV28 to TRBJ2-5; possible D gene TRBD2, 7 bases. This CDR3 is built from 16 residues. CDR1 MDHEN and CDR2 SYDVKM come from the germline V gene. V was clipped by 3 bases and J by 1 base, with 15 bases between them. The CDR3 DNA is TGTGCCAGCAGTTTGGCGGGGGCTGGGTCCCAAGAGACCCAGTACTTC. Amino acid sequence: CASSLAGAGSQETQYF. Complete variable domain (other parts from reference TRBV28 and TRBJ2-5): DVKVTQSSRYLVKRTGEKVFLECVQDMDHENMFWYRQDPGLGLRLIYFSYDVKMKEKGDIPEGYSVSREKKERFSLILESASTNQTSMYLCASSLAGAGSQETQYFGPGTRLLVL.

This clone was counted once. The chain employs TRBV9 and TRBJ2-7; D is possibly TRBD1 (5 bases). The CDR3 extends over 14 amino acids. CDR1 is SGDLS, CDR2 YYNGEE, per germline. The V gene lost 0 bases and the J gene lost 6 bases, with 13 bases spanning the gap. The CDR3, as DNA: TGTGCCAGCAGCGTAGCTGGGGCAGGAAGCGAGCAGTACTTC. Encoded protein: CASSVAGAGSEQYF.